Included here is one T cell receptor beta chain sequence, with context. The antigen remains undetermined. It was with 60 Vbeta and 13 Jbeta primers that the PCR ran. In the authors' workflow: In a later analysis, of some 80 million unique beta chains, around 9.9 million appeared in at least two donors. Profiled with immunoSEQ multiplex PCR; TCRdb holds only in-frame clones, not every one. The DNA gave D and trimming, while V, J and clone size come from that table. Of 150,000 to 200,000 clones detected, 75% to 85% appear once; the ten largest clones hold 0.75% to 0.8%. The CDR3 runs to 17 residues. The germline CDR1 and CDR2 sequences are SGHDT and YYEEEE. The V end lost 3 bases, the J end lost 2 bases, and 15 bases lay between the germline ends. These data are taken from a study of cytomegalovirus exposure and HLA in healthy donors. Points from the study as a whole: Sequencing depth roughly uniform across donors was assumed in presence/absence analyses. With high specificity and sensitivity, the classifier reportedly diagnosed cytomegalovirus status.

This receptor was obtained from a female donor in good health and CMV-seronegative. Sequencing was performed on PBMCs. This chain links TRBV5-6 with TRBJ1-6, with D possibly matching TRBD1 (6 bases). The CDR3 sequence: CASSYRQSGAYNSPLHF. In nucleotides, the CDR3 is TGTGCCAGCAGCTATAGACAGTCAGGGGCCTATAATTCACCCCTCCACTTT.